This TCR beta chain emerged from a study of blood T cell repertoires in COVID-19 (dated by TCRdb to 2020 to 2021). With respect to the entire study: Samples covering the acute and convalescent phases of COVID-19 were provided by collaborators in the United States, Italy and Spain. The prospective study material was composed of cDNA or gDNA derived from T cells, B-cell-depleted T cells, or PBMCs. Deeply sampled blood TCRbeta repertoires from subjects exposed to, actively infected with, or recovered from COVID-19 were included in the dataset. The repertoires were released in a freely available public database meant as a resource for research on the immune response to SARS-CoV-2. Samples were obtained from the ongoing ImmuneRACE study (first 160 participants) and from some 1,300 subjects provided by 6 global collaborators. Sample metadata almost always included a de-identified subject ID, COVID-19 status, age in years and sex. Where available, HLA class I and class II types were obtained from metadata supplied by the sample provider rather than from assay-based typing. Study-wide conclusions, independent of this receptor: The amount of clinical and demographic metadata varied by source and participant and was provided uncurated.

The immunoSEQ Assay, a bias-controlled multiplex PCR, was used to amplify TCRbeta CDR3 regions from genomic DNA. The paper's processing steps were these. The number of nucleated cells in each sample was estimated by amplification of reference gene primers within the assay. To quantify the absolute abundance of each unique TCRbeta CDR3 rearrangement, sequence reads were collapsed and filtered. Productive Simpson clonality was computed per sample as the square root of Simpson's diversity index over productive rearrangements. TCRdb carries this immuneACCESS record with in-frame sequences only. Its versions omit some clonotypes, under half of them owing to an unresolved V gene in the studies checked, with the rest unexplained. That table furnishes V, J and clone size, whereas the DNA furnished D and trimming. The sample has hundreds of thousands of clones on record, roughly 89% of them singletons. Together, the top ten hold under 1.5% of the sample.

Collaborating institutions collected whole blood in K2EDTA tubes following their own protocols. For TCRbeta analysis, collaborators shipped samples in one of three forms: frozen whole blood, isolated PBMCs, or DNA extracted from either of those sample types. The CDR3 runs 14 residues from the cysteine to the phenylalanine. The CDR3 DNA has 42 bases and is translated from base 1. The germline V gene supplies CDR1 LGHNA and CDR2 YNFKEQ. V drops 0 bases and J drops 1 base, leaving 6 bases in between. Remarks on this clone: Its antigen is currently not known. The record has no base qualities; no much larger clone is one base away.

The TCR originated in a woman in her thirties with active or convalescent COVID-19. The V and J segments used are TRBV4-2 and TRBJ1-1, with no confidently assigned D gene. Specimen: peripheral blood. In nucleotides, the sequence is TGTGCCAGCAGCCAAGACGAGGGGAACACTGAAGCTTTCTTT. The encoded protein is CASSQDEGNTEAFF.